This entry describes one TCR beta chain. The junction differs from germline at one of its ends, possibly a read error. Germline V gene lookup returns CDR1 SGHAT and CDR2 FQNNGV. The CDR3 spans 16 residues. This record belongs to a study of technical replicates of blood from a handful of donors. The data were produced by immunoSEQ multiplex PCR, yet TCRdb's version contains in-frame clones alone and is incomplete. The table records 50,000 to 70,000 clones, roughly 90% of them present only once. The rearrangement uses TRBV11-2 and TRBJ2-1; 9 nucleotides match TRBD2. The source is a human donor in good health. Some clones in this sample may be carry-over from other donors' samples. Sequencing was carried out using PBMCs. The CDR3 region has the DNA TGTGCCAGCAGCATAGATAGCGGGAGAAGCTACAATGAGCAGTTCTTC. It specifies CASSIDSGRSYNEQFF. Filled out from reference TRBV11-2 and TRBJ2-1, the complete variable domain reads EAGVAQSPRYKIIEKRQSVAFWCNPISGHATLYWYQQILGQGPKLLIQFQNNGVVDDSQLPKDRFSAERLKGVDSTLKIQPAKLEDSAVYLCASSIDSGRSYNEQFFGPGTRLTVL.